Presented here are 26 T cell receptor beta chains from one specimen sequenced in a study of blood T cell repertoires in COVID-19. Clones were read by immunoSEQ multiplex PCR, and TCRdb kept only the in-frame ones, dropping some. The table has 180,000 or so clones, about 90% seen once. The material sequenced was peripheral blood. All receptors derive from a woman aged 60-75 years with COVID-19, enrolled during active disease.

V gene TRBV9 combines with J gene TRBJ2-1, with TRBD2 identical over 10 bases. Germline V CDR1 and CDR2: SGDLS, YYNGEE. The CDR3 is 18 amino acids. Trimming at V came to 0 bases and at J to 7 bases, leaving 13 bases not matched to a gene. The CDR3 reads CASSVALTIVAGGNEQFF. The CDR3 DNA follows: TGTGCCAGCAGCGTAGCCCTTACAATAGTAGCGGGAGGAAATGAGCAGTTCTTC.

This clone turned up a few times. V and J are TRBV19 and TRBJ1-3; weak D call: TRBD1 (5 bases). The CDR3 is 14 amino acids. Per germline, CDR1 LNHDA and CDR2 SQIVND (reference sequence). V shed 5 bases and J shed 0 bases, with 8 bases lying between them. The CDR3 spells CASSPQGSGNTIYF. CDR3 bases: TGTGCCAGTAGTCCGCAGGGCTCTGGAAACACCATATATTTT. Full variable domain (remainder filled in from reference TRBV19 and TRBJ1-3): DGGITQSPKYLFRKEGQNVTLSCEQNLNHDAMYWYRQDPGQGLRLIYYSQIVNDFQKGDIAEGYSVSREKKESFPLTVTSAQKNPTAFYLCASSPQGSGNTIYFGEGSWLTVV.

The rearrangement joins TRBV6-5 to TRBJ1-3; 7 nucleotides match TRBD1. In germline, CDR1 is MNHEY, CDR2 SVGAGI. The CDR3 totals 14 residues. The J segment lost 4 bases and the V segment lost 6 bases, leaving 6 bases of the junction unmatched. DNA of the CDR3: TGTGCCAGCAGCTACACAGGGGTAGGAAACACCATATATTTT. Protein sequence: CASSYTGVGNTIYF.

Here the CDR3 reads CASSPLGRSSYEQYF. CDR3 DNA: TGCGCCAGCAGCCCTTTGGGCAGATCCTCCTACGAGCAGTACTTC. The chain couples TRBV4-3 to TRBJ2-7; D is undetermined. V lost 4 bases and J 0 bases, leaving 13 bases between the germline ends. The CDR3 sequence is 15 residues long. CDR1 and CDR2 from the germline V gene are LGHNA and YSLEER.

This sequence joins TRBV11-2 and TRBJ2-1; TRBD2 is a possible D gene (6 bases). The CDR3 is 14 amino acids. From germline, CDR1 is SGHAT and CDR2 FQNNGV. V was cut by 1 base and J by 7 bases, with 11 bases left in between. This chain's CDR3 is CASSLGGSGNEQFF. The CDR3 nucleotides are TGTGCCAGCAGCTTAGGTGGGAGCGGGAATGAGCAGTTCTTC.

This chain uses TRBV28 with TRBJ2-7; possibly TRBD1 for D (5 bases). From germline, CDR1 is MDHEN and CDR2 SYDVKM. V gave up 7 bases and J gave up 5 bases, with 9 bases separating them. The CDR3 is 11 residues long. This CDR3 is CASIAGNEQYF. The CDR3 DNA reads TGTGCCAGCATCGCAGGGAACGAGCAGTACTTC.

The V gene is TRBV5-1, the J gene TRBJ2-7, with 8 positions matching TRBD2. The CDR3 is 16 amino acids. V lost 4 bases and J lost 3; bases outside the gene matches: 12. Germline V CDR1 and CDR2: SGHRS, YFSETQ. CDR3 loop: CASSADQLAALYEQYF. CDR3 in DNA: TGCGCCAGCAGCGCGGATCAACTAGCGGCACTCTACGAGCAGTACTTC.

This chain joins TRBV25-1 and TRBJ2-7, with D tentatively TRBD1 (6 bases). Germline loops: CDR1 MGHDK, CDR2 SYGVNS. This CDR3 is built from 14 residues. Trimming cost V 1 base and J 3 bases, with 10 bases left between them. CDR3 in amino acids: CASSELGAHYEQYF. DNA for the CDR3: TGTGCCAGCAGTGAATTGGGGGCCCACTACGAGCAGTACTTC.

This clone has just a few counts. The chain employs TRBV19 and TRBJ2-7; 7 bases line up with TRBD1. Germline CDR1 and CDR2: LNHDA and SQIVND (reference sequence). The CDR3 runs 13 residues. The V gene end was trimmed by 6 bases and the J gene end by 4 bases; junction bases not matched to a gene: 6. In nucleotides, the CDR3 is TGTGCCAGTAGAGGGACAGCACAATACGAGCAGTACTTC. Its translation: CASRGTAQYEQYF.

This chain uses TRBV9 with TRBJ1-6, with D tentatively TRBD1 (5 bases). CDR3 length: 14 amino acids. Germline CDR1 SGDLS, CDR2 YYNGEE. The germline V and J ends were trimmed by 6 bases and 7 bases, with 14 bases remaining between them. This CDR3 is CASTPNSGNSPLHF. The CDR3 bases are TGTGCCAGCACCCCTAACTCAGGGAATTCACCCCTCCACTTT.

The rearrangement uses TRBV6-2 or TRBV6-3 and TRBJ1-5, with 8 positions matching TRBD1. Germline V gives CDR1 MNHEY, CDR2 SVGEGT. V trimming: 6 bases; J trimming: 4 bases; junction bases outside the gene matches: 8. The CDR3 loop spans 15 amino acids. The CDR3 region has the DNA TGTGCCAGCAGCCCAGGACAGGGAGCTAATCAGCCCCAGCATTTT. It specifies CASSPGQGANQPQHF.

The chain uses TRBV24-1 and TRBJ2-1, with 9 bases that match TRBD2. Germline assignment: CDR1 KGHDR and CDR2 SFDVKD. After removal of 5 bases from V and 2 bases from J, the junction contained 3 bases not matched to a gene. This CDR3 contains 15 residues. CDR3 in DNA: TGTGCCACCAGTGTTGCGGGAGGGCCCTACAATGAGCAGTTCTTC. It codes for CATSVAGGPYNEQFF.

The chain combines TRBV11-3 with TRBJ1-1; D remains ambiguous. This CDR3 is built from 15 residues. Deletions cut 3 bases from V and 3 bases from J, with 14 bases between. Per the germline V gene, CDR1 is SGHNT and CDR2 is YENEEA. The chain's CDR3 is CASSFPSGIHTEAFF. The CDR3 coding sequence is TGTGCCAGCAGCTTTCCCAGCGGTATCCACACTGAAGCTTTCTTT.

V usage is TRBV4-3 and J usage is TRBJ2-2, with 7 bases that match TRBD2. From germline, CDR1 is LGHNA and CDR2 YSLEER. CDR3 size: 16 residues. V gave up 3 bases and J gave up 6 bases; unmatched junction bases: 10. CDR3 sequence reads: CASSQGEGKVSGELFF. CDR3 bases: TGCGCCAGCAGCCAGGGGGAGGGAAAAGTATCCGGGGAGCTGTTTTTT.

The CDR3 is CASSIRGFNSPLHF. The CDR3 region has the DNA TGTGCCAGCAGCATACGGGGGTTTAATTCACCCCTCCACTTT. The chain is built from TRBV5-4 and TRBJ1-6, with a weak D call TRBD1 (5 bases). Germline CDR1 reads SGHNT; CDR2 reads YYREEE (reference sequence). The CDR3 consists of 14 residues. Trimming cost V 4 bases and J 6 bases, with 11 bases left between them.

The CDR3 sequence is CASRLAGEGETLYEQYF. The CDR3 DNA reads TGTGCAAGTCGCTTAGCGGGGGAGGGGGAGACTCTCTACGAGCAGTACTTC. The rearrangement joins TRBV12-2 to TRBJ2-7; TRBD2 is taken as the D call from the table, unchecked against the DNA. TRBV12-2 is described as a pseudogene. CDR3 length: 17 residues.

This chain joins TRBV7-9 and TRBJ1-1, with D hard to call. The V end was cut by 2 bases, the J end by 3 bases, with 13 bases between. The CDR3 has 15 residues. Germline CDR1 is SEHNR and CDR2 is FQNEAQ (reference sequence). CDR3 nucleotides: TGTGCCAGCAGCTTAACGTTGGGGAGATACACTGAAGCTTTCTTT. Protein sequence: CASSLTLGRYTEAFF.

The chain recombines TRBV7-2 with TRBJ1-2; TRBD1 might be the D (6 bases). V dropped 1 base and J dropped 5 bases, with 11 bases sitting between them. This CDR3 has 14 residues. The germline V gene has CDR1 SGHTA and CDR2 FQGNSA. The CDR3 bases are TGTGCCAGCAGCTTAGACAGGGTGCGGTATGGCTACACCTTC. Amino acid sequence: CASSLDRVRYGYTF.

The rearrangement joins TRBV11-2 to TRBJ2-3; 14 positions agree with TRBD2. Germline V gives CDR1 SGHAT, CDR2 FQNNGV. J was trimmed by 4 bases and V by 3 bases; bases with no gene match: 12. CDR3 length equals 19 residues. CDR3 residues: CASSLGTGTSGSRADTQYF. DNA of the CDR3: TGTGCCAGCAGCTTGGGAACCGGGACTAGCGGGAGTCGGGCAGATACGCAGTATTTT.

The gene calls are TRBV21-1 and TRBJ2-5; TRBD2 is the table's D call, not checked against the DNA. TRBV21-1 is shown as a pseudogene. This CDR3 is built from 16 residues. CDR3 bases: TGTGCCAGCAGCAAAGTTACTAGCGGGTTCCAAGAGACCCAGTACTTC. This gives the protein CASSKVTSGFQETQYF.

The rearrangement links TRBV15 to TRBJ1-2; D may be TRBD1 (5 bases). CDR3 length: 15 residues. Germline loops: CDR1 LNHNV, CDR2 YYDKDF (reference sequence). V lost 1 base and J 1 base, leaving 10 bases between the germline ends. CDR3 amino acids: CATSRGDSINYGYTF. DNA of the CDR3: TGTGCCACCAGCAGAGGAGACAGTATTAACTATGGCTACACCTTC.

The CDR3 bases are TGCGCCAGCAGCCACCGCCCAGGGGTCTACGAGCAGTACTTC. Protein product: CASSHRPGVYEQYF. V and J are TRBV4-3 and TRBJ2-7; weak D call: TRBD1 (6 bases). The V gene's germline CDR1 is LGHNA and CDR2 YSLEER. Trimming took 3 bases from V and 3 from J, leaving 12 bases between them. The CDR3 sequence is 14 residues long.

J is TRBJ2-2 and V is TRBV7-2; the match to TRBD2 covers 12 bases. Germline V gene data show CDR1 as SGHTA and CDR2 as FQGNSA. This CDR3 has 15 residues. The V segment lost 6 bases and the J segment 4 bases; nucleotides outside the gene matches: 3. The CDR3 loop is CASRLAGGGTGELFF. The CDR3 region has the DNA TGTGCCAGCAGGCTAGCGGGAGGGGGCACCGGGGAGCTGTTTTTT. The full variable domain, with the rest looked up from reference TRBV7-2 and TRBJ2-2, is GAGVSQSPSNKVTEKGKDVELRCDPISGHTALYWYRQSLGQGLEFLIYFQGNSAPDKSGLPSDRFSAERTGGSVSTLTIQRTQQEDSAVYLCASRLAGGGTGELFFGEGSRLTVL.

This chain connects TRBV11-3 to TRBJ2-7; 8 nucleotides align to TRBD2. The V gene's germline CDR1 is SGHNT and CDR2 YENEEA. J was trimmed by 1 base and V by 5 bases; bases with no gene match: 7. CDR3 length: 15 amino acids. Written as DNA, the CDR3 is TGTGCCAGCAGCCCCGCCTCGGGGGGGTCCTACGAGCAGTACTTC. It codes for CASSPASGGSYEQYF.

CDR3 DNA: TGTGCCAGCAGCGTGACAGGGGGCAATGAAGCTTTCTTT. Encoded protein: CASSVTGGNEAFF. The chain joins TRBV9 to TRBJ1-1, with 10 bases matching TRBD1. This CDR3 comprises 13 residues. The junction had 2 bases not matched to a gene; V was cut back by 2 bases and J by 7 bases. The V gene's germline CDR1 is SGDLS and CDR2 YYNGEE. Full variable domain (remainder filled in from reference TRBV9 and TRBJ1-1): DSGVTQTPKHLITATGQRVTLRCSPRSGDLSVYWYQQSLDQGLQFLIQYYNGEERAKGNILERFSAQQFPDLHSELNLSSLELGDSALYFCASSVTGGNEAFFGQGTRLTVV.

The chain is built from TRBV7-9 and TRBJ2-7; 9 positions match TRBD1. The germline V gene encodes CDR1 SEHNR and CDR2 FQNEAQ (reference sequence). CDR3 size: 17 residues. Unmatched junction bases numbered 9, after V lost 0 bases and J lost 3 bases. The CDR3 nucleotides are TGTGCCAGCAGCTTAGCACTGGGGGGACAGGGCTTCTACGAGCAGTACTTC. Its translation: CASSLALGGQGFYEQYF.